This T cell receptor (beta chain) was sequenced for a study of CD8+CD57+ T cells in acquired aplastic anemia. The overall study: Average DNA yield from sorted CD4+ and CD8+ cells was about 3 ug. Where healthy donors were concerned, CD4+ cells averaged about 11 million reads. Study-wide results and caveats: It was found that about 31 CD8+ CDR3 sequences were shared between patients and controls.

The CDR3 loop spans 13 amino acids. In germline, CDR1 is SGHRS, CDR2 YFSETQ. Trimming left V 1 base short and J 10 bases short, with 9 bases between. TCR beta VDJ and CDR3 were profiled, and genomic DNA was the template. Via MiXCR, TCRdb re-called the reads, giving one row per CDR3 protein. This table has 200,000 to 250,000 distinct CDR3 sequences, over 55% appearing once. With respect to this clonotype: As yet, its antigen is unknown.

This clonotype originated in a human donor in good health. The rearrangement joins TRBV5-1 to TRBJ1-6, with D unclear. The sample taken for sequencing was sorted CD4+, CD8+, or CD8+CD57+ T cells (not recorded which) from PBMCs. CDR3 region: CASSLPGRSPLHF. The CDR3 nucleotides read TGCGCCAGCAGCTTGCCGGGCAGGTCACCCCTCCACTTT.